This T cell receptor (beta chain) is from a study of shared clonotypes between healthy human individuals. Study-wide background: Sampling drew on donors who were two women and a few men aged 18 to 49.

The CDR3 runs 15 residues. Germline CDR1 and CDR2: SGHTS and YDEGEE. Trimming removed 0 bases at V and 4 bases at J, with 10 bases between. A remark on this clone: Its cognate antigen is unknown.

Findings and caveats of the study: Non-shared clonotypes had lower generation probabilities than clonotypes shared by all four sorted-subset donors.

Sequenced by immunoSEQ multiplex PCR; TCRdb stores in-frame clones only, minus some. This table holds approximately 2,000,000 clones, 92% found once. CD4+ cell separation produced CD45RA+ naive and CD45RA-negative memory subsets. This chain uses TRBV5-8 with TRBJ2-2; D is uncertain. Sequences were obtained from naive CD4+ T cells from PBMCs. Subset defined: CD45RA+ positively selected. The clonotype comes from a man aged 18 to 29 in good health. Some clones in this sample may be carry-over from other donors' samples. The CDR3 DNA sequence: TGTGCCAGCAGCTTGGAGGCCTCTTCCACCGGGGAGCTGTTTTTT. It yields the protein CASSLEASSTGELFF.